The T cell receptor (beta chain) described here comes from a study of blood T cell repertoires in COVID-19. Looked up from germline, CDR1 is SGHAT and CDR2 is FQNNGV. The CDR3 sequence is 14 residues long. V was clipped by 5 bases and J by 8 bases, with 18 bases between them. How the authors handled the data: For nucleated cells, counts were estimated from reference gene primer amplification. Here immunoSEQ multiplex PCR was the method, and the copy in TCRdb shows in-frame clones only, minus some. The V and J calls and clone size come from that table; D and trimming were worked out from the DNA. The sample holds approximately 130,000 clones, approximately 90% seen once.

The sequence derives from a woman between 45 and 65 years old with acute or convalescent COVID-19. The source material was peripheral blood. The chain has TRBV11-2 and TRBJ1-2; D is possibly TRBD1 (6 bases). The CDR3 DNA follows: TGTGCCAGCAGCCATGGACAGATAGAGCTGGGCTACACCTTC. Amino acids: CASSHGQIELGYTF.